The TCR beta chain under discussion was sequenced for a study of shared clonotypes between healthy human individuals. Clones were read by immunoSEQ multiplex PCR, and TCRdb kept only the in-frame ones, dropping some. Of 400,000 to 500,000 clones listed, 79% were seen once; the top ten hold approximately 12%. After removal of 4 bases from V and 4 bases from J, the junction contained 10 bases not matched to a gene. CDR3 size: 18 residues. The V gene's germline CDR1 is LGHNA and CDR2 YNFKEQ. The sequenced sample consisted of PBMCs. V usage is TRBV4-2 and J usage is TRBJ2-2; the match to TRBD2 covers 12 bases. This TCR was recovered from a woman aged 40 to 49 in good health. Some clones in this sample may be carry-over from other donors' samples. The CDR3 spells CASSPALAGGPGTGELFF. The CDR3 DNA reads TGTGCCAGCAGCCCCGCCCTAGCGGGAGGGCCCGGCACCGGGGAGCTGTTTTTT.